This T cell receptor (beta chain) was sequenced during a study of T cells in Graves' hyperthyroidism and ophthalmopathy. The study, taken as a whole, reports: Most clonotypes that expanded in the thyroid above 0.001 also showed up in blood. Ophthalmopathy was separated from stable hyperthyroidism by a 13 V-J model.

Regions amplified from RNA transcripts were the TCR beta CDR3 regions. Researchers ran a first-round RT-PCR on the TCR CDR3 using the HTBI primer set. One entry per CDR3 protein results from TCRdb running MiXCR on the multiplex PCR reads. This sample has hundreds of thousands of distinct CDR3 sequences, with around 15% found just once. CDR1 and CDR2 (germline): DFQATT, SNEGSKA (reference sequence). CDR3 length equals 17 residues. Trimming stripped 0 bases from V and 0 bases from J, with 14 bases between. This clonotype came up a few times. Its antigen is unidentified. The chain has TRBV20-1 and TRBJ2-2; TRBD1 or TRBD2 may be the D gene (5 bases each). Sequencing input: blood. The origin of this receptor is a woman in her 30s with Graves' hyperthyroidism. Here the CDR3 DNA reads TGCAGTGCTAGAGATATCAGGGCGGGCTCGAACACCGGGGAGCTGTTTTTT. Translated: CSARDIRAGSNTGELFF.